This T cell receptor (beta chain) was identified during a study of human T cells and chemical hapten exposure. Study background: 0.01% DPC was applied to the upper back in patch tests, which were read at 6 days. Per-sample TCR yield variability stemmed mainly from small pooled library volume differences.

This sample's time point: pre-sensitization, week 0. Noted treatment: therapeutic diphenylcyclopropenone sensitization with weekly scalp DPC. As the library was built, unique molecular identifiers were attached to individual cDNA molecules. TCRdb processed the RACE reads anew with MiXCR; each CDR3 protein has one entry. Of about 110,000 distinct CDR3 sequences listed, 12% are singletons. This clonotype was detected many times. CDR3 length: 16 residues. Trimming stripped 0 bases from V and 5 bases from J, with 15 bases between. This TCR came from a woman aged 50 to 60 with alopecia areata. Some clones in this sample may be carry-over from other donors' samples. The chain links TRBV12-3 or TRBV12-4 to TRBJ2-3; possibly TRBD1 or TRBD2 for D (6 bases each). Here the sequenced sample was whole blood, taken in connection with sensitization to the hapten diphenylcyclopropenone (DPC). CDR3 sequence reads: CASSLALLGGQDTQYF. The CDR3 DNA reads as TGTGCCAGCAGTTTAGCTTTATTGGGGGGCCAAGATACGCAGTATTTT.